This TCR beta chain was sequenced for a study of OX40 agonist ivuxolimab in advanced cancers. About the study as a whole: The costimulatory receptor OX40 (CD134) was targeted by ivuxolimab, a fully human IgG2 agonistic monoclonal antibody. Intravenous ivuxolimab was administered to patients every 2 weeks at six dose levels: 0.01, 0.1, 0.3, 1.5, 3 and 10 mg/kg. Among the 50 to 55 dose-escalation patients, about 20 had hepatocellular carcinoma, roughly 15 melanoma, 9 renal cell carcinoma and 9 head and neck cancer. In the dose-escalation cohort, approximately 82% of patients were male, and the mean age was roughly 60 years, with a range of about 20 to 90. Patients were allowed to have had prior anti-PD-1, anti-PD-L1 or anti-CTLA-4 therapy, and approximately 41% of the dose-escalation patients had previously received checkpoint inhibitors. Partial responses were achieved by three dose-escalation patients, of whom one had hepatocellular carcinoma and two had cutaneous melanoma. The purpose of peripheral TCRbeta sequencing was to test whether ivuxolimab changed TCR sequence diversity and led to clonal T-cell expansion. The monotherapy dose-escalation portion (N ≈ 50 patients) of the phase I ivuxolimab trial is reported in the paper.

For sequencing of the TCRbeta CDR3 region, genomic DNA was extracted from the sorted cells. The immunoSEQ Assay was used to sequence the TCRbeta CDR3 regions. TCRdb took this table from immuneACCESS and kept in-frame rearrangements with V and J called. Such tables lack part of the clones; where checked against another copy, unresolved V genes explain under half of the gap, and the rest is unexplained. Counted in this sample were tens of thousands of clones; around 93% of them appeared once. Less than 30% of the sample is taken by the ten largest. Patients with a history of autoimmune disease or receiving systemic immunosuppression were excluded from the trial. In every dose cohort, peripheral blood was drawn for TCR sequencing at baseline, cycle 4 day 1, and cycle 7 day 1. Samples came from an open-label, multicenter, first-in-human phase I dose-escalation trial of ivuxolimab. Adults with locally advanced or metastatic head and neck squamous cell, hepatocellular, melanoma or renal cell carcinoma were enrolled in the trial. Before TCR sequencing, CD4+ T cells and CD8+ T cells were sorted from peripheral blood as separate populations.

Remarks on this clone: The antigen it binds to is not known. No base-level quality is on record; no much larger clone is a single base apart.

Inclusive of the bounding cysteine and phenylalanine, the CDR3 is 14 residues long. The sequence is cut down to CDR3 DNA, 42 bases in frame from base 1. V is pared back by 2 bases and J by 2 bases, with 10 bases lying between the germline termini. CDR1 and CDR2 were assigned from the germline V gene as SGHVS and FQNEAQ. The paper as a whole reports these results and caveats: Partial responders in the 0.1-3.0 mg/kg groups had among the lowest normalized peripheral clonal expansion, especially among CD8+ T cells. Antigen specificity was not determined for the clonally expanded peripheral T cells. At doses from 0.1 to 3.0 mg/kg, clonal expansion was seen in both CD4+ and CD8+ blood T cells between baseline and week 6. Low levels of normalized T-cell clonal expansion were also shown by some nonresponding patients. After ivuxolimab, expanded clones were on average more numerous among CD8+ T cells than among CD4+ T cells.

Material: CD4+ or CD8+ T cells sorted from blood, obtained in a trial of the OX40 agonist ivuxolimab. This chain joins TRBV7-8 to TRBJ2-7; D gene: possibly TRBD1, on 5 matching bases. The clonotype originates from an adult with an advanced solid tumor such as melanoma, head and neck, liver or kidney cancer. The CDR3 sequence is CASSLYQGPYEQYF. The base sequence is TGTGCCAGCAGCTTATATCAGGGTCCCTACGAGCAGTACTTC.